This TCR beta chain was recorded in a study of blood T cell repertoires in COVID-19. Study-level information: Collection of acute and convalescent COVID-19 samples took place in the United States, Italy and Spain. T cells, B-cell-depleted T cells, or PBMCs supplied cDNA or gDNA.

This table comes from immunoSEQ multiplex PCR, and its TCRdb copy is limited to in-frame clones, with some not included. The sample has 110,000 or so clones, around 85% seen once. This CDR3 spans 15 amino acids. V shed 0 bases and J 8 bases; nucleotides not matched to a gene: 4. Germline loops: CDR1 SGHDT, CDR2 YYEEEE. The sequencing input was peripheral blood. The receptor comes from a woman in her fifties or sixties with COVID-19, enrolled during active disease. This rearrangement joins TRBV5-6 to TRBJ1-4; 10 positions match TRBD1. CDR3 nucleotides: TGTGCCAGCAGCTTGGGGACAGGGGGAAAAGAAAAACTGTTTTTT. Amino acids: CASSLGTGGKEKLFF.